Following are 3 T cell receptor beta chains from one sample sequenced in a study of cytomegalovirus exposure and HLA in healthy donors. Researchers ran the PCR with 60 Vbeta and 13 Jbeta primers. This table comes from immunoSEQ multiplex PCR, and its TCRdb copy is limited to in-frame clones, with some not included. The table has some 200,000 clones, around four fifths seen once. What was sequenced was PBMCs. The origin of the receptors is a man aged 45-65 years in good health and CMV-seronegative.

Details on this clone: Distinct nucleotide sequences in the sample also encode this CDR3. V usage is TRBV19 and J usage is TRBJ1-6, with 7 bases matching TRBD1. CDR1 LNHDA and CDR2 SQIVND come from the germline V gene (reference sequence). The CDR3 totals 14 residues. The V and J ends lost 3 bases and 7 bases, in that order; junction bases with no gene match: 3. CDR3 in amino acids: CASSITGDNSPLHF. CDR3 sequence (DNA): TGTGCCAGTAGTATTACAGGGGACAATTCACCCCTCCACTTT.

The chain uses TRBV19 and TRBJ2-3, with TRBD2 identical over 7 bases. The CDR3 contains 13 residues. Trimming took 3 bases from V and 6 from J; bases not matched to a gene: 3. CDR1 and CDR2 (germline): LNHDA, SQIVND (reference sequence). CDR3 sequence reads: CASSMRERDTQYF. The CDR3 nucleotides read TGTGCCAGTAGTATGCGGGAGAGGGATACGCAGTATTTT.

CDR3 DNA sequence: TGTGCCAGCAGCTTGGGACAGGGAGGCAACACCGGGGAGCTGTTTTTT. This translates into CASSLGQGGNTGELFF. The chain joins TRBV5-8 to TRBJ2-2, with D maybe TRBD1 (7 bases). Germline V gene lookup returns CDR1 SGHTS and CDR2 YDEGEE. This CDR3 is built from 16 residues. The ends were cut back, 0 bases at V and 2 bases at J, with 11 bases in the middle.